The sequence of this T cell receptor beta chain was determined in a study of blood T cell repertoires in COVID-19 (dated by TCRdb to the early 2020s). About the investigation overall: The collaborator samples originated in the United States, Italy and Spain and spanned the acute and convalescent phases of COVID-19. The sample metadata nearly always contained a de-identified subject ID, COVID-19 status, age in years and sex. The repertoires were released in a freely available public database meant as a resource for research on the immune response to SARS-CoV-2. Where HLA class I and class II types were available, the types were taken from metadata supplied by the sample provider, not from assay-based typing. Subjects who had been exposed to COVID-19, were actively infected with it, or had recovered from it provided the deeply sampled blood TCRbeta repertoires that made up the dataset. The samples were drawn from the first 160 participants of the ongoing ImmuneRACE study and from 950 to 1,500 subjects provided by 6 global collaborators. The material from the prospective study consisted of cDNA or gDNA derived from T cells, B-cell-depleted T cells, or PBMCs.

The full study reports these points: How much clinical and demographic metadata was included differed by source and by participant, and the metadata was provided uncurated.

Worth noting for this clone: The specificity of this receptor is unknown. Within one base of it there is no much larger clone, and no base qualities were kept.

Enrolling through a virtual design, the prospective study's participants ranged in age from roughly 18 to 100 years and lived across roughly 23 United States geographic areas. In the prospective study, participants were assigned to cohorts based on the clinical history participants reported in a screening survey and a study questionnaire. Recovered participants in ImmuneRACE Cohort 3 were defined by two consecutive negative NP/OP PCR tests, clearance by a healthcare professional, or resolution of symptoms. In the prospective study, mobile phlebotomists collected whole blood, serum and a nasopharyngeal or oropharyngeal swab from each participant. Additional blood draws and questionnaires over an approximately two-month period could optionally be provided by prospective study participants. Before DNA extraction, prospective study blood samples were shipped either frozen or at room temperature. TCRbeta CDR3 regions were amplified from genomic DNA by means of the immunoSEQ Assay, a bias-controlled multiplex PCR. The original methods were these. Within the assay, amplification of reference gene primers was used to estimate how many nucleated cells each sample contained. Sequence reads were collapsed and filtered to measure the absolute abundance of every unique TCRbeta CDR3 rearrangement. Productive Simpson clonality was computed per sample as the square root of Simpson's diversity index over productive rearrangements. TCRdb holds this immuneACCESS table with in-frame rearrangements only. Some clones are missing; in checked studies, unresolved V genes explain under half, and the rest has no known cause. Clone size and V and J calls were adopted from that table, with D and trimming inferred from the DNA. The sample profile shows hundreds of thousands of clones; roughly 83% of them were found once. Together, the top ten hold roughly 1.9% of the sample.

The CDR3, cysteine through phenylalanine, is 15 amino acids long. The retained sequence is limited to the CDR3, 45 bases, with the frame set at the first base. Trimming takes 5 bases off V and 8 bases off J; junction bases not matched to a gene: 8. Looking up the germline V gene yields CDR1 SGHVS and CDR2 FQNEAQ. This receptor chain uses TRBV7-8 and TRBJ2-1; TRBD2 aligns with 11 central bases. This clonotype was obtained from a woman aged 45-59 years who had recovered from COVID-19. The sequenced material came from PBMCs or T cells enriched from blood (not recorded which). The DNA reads TGTGCCAGCAGCCACGGGACTAGCGGCCTCGATGAGCAGTTCTTC. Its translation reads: CASSHGTSGLDEQFF.